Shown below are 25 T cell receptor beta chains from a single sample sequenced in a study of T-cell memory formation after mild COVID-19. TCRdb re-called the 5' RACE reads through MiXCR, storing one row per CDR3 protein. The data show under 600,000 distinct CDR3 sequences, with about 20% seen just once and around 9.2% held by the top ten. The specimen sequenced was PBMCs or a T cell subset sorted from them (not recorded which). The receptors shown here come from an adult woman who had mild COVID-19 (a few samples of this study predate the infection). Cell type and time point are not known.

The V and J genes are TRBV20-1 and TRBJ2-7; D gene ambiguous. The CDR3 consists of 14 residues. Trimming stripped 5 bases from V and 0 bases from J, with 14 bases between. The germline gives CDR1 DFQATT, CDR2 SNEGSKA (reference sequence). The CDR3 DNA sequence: TGCAGTGCTTCCCCCCGGGCTAGCTCCTACGAGCAGTACTTC. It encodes CSASPRASSYEQYF.

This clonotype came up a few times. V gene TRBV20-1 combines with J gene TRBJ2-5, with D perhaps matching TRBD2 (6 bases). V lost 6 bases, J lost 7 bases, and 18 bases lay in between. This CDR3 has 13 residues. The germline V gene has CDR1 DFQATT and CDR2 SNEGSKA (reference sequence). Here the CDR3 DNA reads TGCAGTGCAGAACTTAGCGGCCAGGGGACCCAGTACTTC. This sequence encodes CSAELSGQGTQYF.

CDR3 coding DNA: TGCGCCAGCAGCCAAGTAGACAGGGAAAGCCCGCCAGCTTTCTTT. It codes for CASSQVDRESPPAFF. The gene calls are TRBV4-1 and TRBJ1-1, with 7 positions matching TRBD1. CDR1 is MGHRA, CDR2 YSYEKL, per germline. J gave up 10 bases and V 1 base, and 12 bases lay outside the gene matches. The CDR3 covers 15 residues.

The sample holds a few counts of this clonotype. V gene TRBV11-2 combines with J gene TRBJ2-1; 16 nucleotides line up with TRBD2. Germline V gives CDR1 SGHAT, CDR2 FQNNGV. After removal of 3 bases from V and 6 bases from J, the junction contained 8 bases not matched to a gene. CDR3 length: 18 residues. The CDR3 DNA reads TGTGCCAGCAGCTTCGGGACTAGCGGGAGGGCCCGGGGCAATGAGCAGTTCTTC. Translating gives CASSFGTSGRARGNEQFF.

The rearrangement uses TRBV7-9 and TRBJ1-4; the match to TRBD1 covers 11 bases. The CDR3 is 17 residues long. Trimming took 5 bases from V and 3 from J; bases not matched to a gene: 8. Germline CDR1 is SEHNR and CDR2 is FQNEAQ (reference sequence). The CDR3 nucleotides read TGTGCCAGCAGCCCGGACAGGGGGCAGGGGGCTAATGAAAAACTGTTTTTT. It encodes CASSPDRGQGANEKLFF.

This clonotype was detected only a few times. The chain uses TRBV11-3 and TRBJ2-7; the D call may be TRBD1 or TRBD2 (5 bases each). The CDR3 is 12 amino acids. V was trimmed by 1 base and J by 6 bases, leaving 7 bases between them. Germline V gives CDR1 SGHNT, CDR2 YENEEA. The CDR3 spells CASSLAGPEQYF. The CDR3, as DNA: TGTGCCAGCAGCTTAGCGGGACCCGAGCAGTACTTC.

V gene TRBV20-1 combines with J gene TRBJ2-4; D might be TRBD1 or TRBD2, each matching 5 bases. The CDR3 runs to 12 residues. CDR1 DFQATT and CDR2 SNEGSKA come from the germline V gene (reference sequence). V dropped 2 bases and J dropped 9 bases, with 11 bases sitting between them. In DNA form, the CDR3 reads TGCAGTGCTAGAATAGGGGACGGCATTCAGTACTTC. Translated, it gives CSARIGDGIQYF.

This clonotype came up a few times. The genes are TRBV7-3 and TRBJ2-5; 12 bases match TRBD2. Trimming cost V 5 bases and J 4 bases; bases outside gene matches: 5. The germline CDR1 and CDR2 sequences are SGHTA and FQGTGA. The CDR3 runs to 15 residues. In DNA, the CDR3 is TGTGCCAGCAGCCTCCGACTAGCGGGAGTAGAGACCCAGTACTTC. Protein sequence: CASSLRLAGVETQYF.

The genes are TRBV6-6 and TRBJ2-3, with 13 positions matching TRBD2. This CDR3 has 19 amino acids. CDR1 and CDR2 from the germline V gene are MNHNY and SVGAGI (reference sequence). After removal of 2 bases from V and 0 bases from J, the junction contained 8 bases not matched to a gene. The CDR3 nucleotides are TGTGCCAGCAGTTACGCGTCGACTAGCGGGGGGACTAGCACAGATACGCAGTATTTT. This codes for CASSYASTSGGTSTDTQYF.

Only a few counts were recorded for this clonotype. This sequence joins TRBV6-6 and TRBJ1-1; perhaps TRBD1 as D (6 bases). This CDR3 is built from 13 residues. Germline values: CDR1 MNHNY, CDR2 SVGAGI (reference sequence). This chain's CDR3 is CAASGGWGTEAFF. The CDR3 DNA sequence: TGTGCTGCGAGTGGGGGCTGGGGCACTGAAGCTTTCTTT.

The CDR3 region is CASSQGGQGAEQYF. CDR3 DNA: TGTGCCAGCAGCCAAGGGGGACAGGGAGCCGAGCAGTACTTC. V usage is TRBV5-4 and J usage is TRBJ2-7; 9 positions match TRBD1. CDR1 is SGHNT and CDR2 is YYREEE in the germline V gene (reference sequence). The CDR3 extends over 14 amino acids. V was clipped by 4 bases and J by 6 bases; unmatched bases: 8. Looking up the rest from reference TRBV5-4 and TRBJ2-7 gives the full variable domain: ETGVTQSPTHLIKTRGQQVTLRCSSQSGHNTVSWYQQALGQGPQFIFQYYREEENGRGNFPPRFSGLQFPNYSSELNVNALELDDSALYLCASSQGGQGAEQYFGPGTRLTVT.

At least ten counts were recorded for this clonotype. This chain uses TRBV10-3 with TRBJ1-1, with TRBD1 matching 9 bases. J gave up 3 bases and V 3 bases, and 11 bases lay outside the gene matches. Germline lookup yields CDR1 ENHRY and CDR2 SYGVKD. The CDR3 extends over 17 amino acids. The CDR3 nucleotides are TGTGCCATCAGTGACCGGGACAGGGTCATATTGGACACTGAAGCTTTCTTT. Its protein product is CAISDRDRVILDTEAFF.

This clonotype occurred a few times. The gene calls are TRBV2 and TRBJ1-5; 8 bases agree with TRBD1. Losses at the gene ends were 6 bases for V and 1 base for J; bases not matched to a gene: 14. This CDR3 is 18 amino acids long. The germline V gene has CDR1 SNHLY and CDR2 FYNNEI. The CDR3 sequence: CASSLVPDRGPSNQPQHF. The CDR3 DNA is TGTGCCAGCAGCTTAGTCCCCGACAGGGGCCCCAGCAATCAGCCCCAGCATTTT.

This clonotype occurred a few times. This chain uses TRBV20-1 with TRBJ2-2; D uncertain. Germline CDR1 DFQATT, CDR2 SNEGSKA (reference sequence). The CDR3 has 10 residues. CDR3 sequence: CSPGTGELFF. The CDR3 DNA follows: TGCAGCCCGGGCACCGGGGAGCTGTTTTTT.

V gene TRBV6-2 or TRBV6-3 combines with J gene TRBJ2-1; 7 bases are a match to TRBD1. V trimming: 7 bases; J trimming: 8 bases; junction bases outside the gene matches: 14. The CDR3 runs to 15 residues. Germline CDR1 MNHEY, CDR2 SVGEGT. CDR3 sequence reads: CASTQIDRDFYEQFF. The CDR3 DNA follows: TGTGCCAGCACCCAGATCGACAGGGATTTCTATGAGCAGTTCTTC.

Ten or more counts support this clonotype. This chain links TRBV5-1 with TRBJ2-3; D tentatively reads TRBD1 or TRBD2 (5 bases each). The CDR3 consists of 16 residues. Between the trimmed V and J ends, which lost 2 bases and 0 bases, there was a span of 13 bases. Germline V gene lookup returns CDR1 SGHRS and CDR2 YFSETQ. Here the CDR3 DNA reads TGCGCCAGCAGCTTAAGGGGAGTTCCTAGCACAGATACGCAGTATTTT. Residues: CASSLRGVPSTDTQYF.

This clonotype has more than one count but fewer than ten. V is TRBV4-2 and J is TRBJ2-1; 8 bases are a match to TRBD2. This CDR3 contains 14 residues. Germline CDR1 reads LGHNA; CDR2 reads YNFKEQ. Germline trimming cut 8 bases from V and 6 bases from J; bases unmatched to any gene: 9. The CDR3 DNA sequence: TGTGCCAGCGCTTGGCGGGAGGTCGGCAATGAGCAGTTCTTC. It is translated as CASAWREVGNEQFF.

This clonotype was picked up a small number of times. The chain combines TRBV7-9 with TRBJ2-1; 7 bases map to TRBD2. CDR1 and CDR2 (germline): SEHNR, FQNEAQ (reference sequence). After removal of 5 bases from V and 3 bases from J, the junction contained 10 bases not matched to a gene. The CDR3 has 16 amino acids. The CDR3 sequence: CASSASGRQVYNEQFF. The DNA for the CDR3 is TGTGCCAGCAGCGCCTCCGGGAGGCAGGTCTACAATGAGCAGTTCTTC.

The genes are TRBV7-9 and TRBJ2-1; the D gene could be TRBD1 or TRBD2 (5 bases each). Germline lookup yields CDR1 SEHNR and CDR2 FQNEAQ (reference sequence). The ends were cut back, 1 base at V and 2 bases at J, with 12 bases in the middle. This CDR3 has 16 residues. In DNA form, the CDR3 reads TGTGCCAGCAGCTTAGTGGGGGTCGGGGCCTACAATGAGCAGTTCTTC. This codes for CASSLVGVGAYNEQFF.

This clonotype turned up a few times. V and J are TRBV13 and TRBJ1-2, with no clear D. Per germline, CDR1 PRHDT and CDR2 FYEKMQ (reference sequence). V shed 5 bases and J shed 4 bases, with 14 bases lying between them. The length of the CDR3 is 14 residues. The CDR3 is CASSPRGVLYGYTF. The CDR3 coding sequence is TGTGCCAGCAGCCCCCGAGGAGTCCTCTATGGCTACACCTTC.

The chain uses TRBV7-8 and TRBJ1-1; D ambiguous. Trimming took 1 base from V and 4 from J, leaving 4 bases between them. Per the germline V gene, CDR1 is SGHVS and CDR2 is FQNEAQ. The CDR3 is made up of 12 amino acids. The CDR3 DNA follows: TGTGCCAGCAGCTTAGAGGCCACTGAAGCTTTCTTT. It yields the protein CASSLEATEAFF.

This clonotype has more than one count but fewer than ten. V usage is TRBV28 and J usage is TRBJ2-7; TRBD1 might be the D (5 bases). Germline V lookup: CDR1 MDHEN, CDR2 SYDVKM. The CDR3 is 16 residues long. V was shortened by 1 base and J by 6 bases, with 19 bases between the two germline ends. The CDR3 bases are TGTGCCAGCAGTTTATACCCGAGCGCGAATGGGGCCGAGCAGTACTTC. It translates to CASSLYPSANGAEQYF.

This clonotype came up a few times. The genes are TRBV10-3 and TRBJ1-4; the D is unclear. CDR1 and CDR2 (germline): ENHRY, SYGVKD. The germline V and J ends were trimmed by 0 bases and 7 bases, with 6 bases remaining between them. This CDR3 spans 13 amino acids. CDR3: CAISESMAEKLFF. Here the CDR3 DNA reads TGTGCCATCAGTGAGTCCATGGCTGAAAAACTGTTTTTT.

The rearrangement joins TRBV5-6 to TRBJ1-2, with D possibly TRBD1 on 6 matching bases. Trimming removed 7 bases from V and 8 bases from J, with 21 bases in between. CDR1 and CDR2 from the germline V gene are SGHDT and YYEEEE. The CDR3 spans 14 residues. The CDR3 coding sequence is TGTGCCAGCGTCCCCCAGGGGCGAATAGGAGGCTACACCTTC. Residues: CASVPQGRIGGYTF.

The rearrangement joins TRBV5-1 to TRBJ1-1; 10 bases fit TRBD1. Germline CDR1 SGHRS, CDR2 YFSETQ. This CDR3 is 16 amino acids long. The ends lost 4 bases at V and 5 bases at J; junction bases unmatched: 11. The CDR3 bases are TGCGCCAGCAGCAACAACCTCGGGACAGGGGAAACTGAAGCTTTCTTT. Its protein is CASSNNLGTGETEAFF. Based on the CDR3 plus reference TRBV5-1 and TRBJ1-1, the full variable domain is KAGVTQTPRYLIKTRGQQVTLSCSPISGHRSVSWYQQTPGQGLQFLFEYFSETQRNKGNFPGRFSGRQFSNSRSEMNVSTLELGDSALYLCASSNNLGTGETEAFFGQGTRLTVV.